The entry below describes one T cell receptor beta chain. What it binds is unknown. Primed by a sample-barcoded 5' primer and a J-beta primer mix, a second PCR proceeded for about 7 to 11 cycles. Using its own MiXCR run on the 5' RACE reads, TCRdb lists one record per CDR3 protein. The sample lists 800,000 to 950,000 distinct CDR3 sequences, about 29% occurring once. This sample was included in a study of blood T cells in healthy people across ages. General study points: Roughly linearly, TCR beta diversity per million T cells fell as age increased. When one million T cells were used, diversity estimates were thought to be underestimates.

CDR1 is SGHDN, CDR2 FVKESK, per germline. This CDR3 contains 17 residues. V was trimmed by 0 bases and J by 0 bases, leaving 12 bases between them. The data were also submitted as part of a second study, on T cells of mothers and their children. That source reports: cDNA was made from all extracted RNA, around 1.6 ug per 15 ul.

The receptor was derived from a woman aged 40 to 55 in good health. Sequenced sample: blood. The chain couples TRBV14 to TRBJ2-1, with a weak D call TRBD2 (6 bases). CDR3 in amino acids: CASSQDWSGSSYNEQFF. The CDR3 nucleotides are TGTGCCAGCAGCCAAGATTGGAGCGGGTCCTCCTACAATGAGCAGTTCTTC.